The clone carrying this T cell receptor beta chain was counted at least ten times. The data originate from a study of low-dose radiotherapy and immunotherapy resistance in tumors. Trimming shortened V by 6 bases and J by 1 base, and 17 bases separated the two germline ends. CDR3 length: 16 amino acids. The germline CDR1 and CDR2 sequences are MDHEN and SYDVKM. Time point reported: before trial treatment. Alpha- and beta-chain coverage of first-strand cDNA came from TRAV- and TRBV-specific primers. TCRs were amplified for approximately 21 PCR cycles with a constant-region primer and V-primer adapter. In vitro transcription served to amplify the isolated mRNA. TCRdb re-called the reads with MiXCR, one entry per CDR3 protein. The table lists about 82,000 distinct CDR3 sequences, around 18% of them singletons, with about 5.5% in the top ten.

Source: PBMCs, taken before treatment. This chain connects TRBV28 to TRBJ2-3; either TRBD1 or TRBD2 may fit D (5 bases each). The source is a male donor with prostate cancer. For the CDR3, the DNA is TGTGCCAGCAGCCCAGCCGGGCAGGGACGCACAGATACGCAGTATTTT. It is translated as CASSPAGQGRTDTQYF.